The 27 T cell receptor beta chains reported below all come from one sample, sequenced in a study of CXCR3-negative and CXCR3-positive naive CD8 T cells. General study results and limits: TRB CDR3 hydrophobicity was greater in CXCR3-positive naive cells than in CXCR3-negative naive cells.

The antigens these receptors bind are not known. Via 5' RACE with UMI labels, TRB cDNA libraries were prepared. From its re-call of the 5' RACE reads, TCRdb lists each CDR3 protein once, without DNA. The table lists around 160,000 distinct CDR3 sequences. Material: naive CXCR3+ CD8+ T cells from blood. The subset: CD45RO-CCR7+CD27+CD95- naive CD8+ T cells expressing CXCR3 (TNR3+). The source of these receptors is a human donor in good health. Some clones in this sample may be carry-over from other donors' samples.

This chain links TRBV11-3 with TRBJ2-2; there is no DNA to check the TCRdb D call of TRBD1. Germline assignment: CDR1 SGHNT and CDR2 YENEEA. This CDR3 region has 16 residues. CDR3 protein: CASSETGTGNTGELFF.

The V gene is TRBV5-4, the J gene TRBJ2-4; TCRdb selects TRBD1, and the lack of DNA leaves this call unchecked. In germline, CDR1 is SGHNT, CDR2 YYREEE (reference sequence). The CDR3 is 14 amino acids. CDR3 region: CASSSGFLGDIQYF.

The chain employs TRBV10-1 and TRBJ2-7; TCRdb's D gene call, TRBD2, goes unchecked for lack of DNA. CDR1 is WNHNN, CDR2 SYGVQD, per germline (reference sequence). This CDR3 spans 14 amino acids. CDR3 sequence reads: CASSGTSGSYEQYF.

This chain connects TRBV9 to TRBJ1-3. CDR1 is SGDLS, CDR2 YYNGEE, per germline. CDR3 length: 15 amino acids. CDR3 region: CASSVEVDSGNTIYF.

The chain employs TRBV4-3 and TRBJ2-3; TCRdb names TRBD2, which stays unverified in the absence of DNA. The length of the CDR3 is 17 residues. The germline gives CDR1 LGHNA, CDR2 YSLEER. The CDR3 loop reads CATSPGLAGGLEDTQYF.

The chain has TRBV20-1 and TRBJ2-7; TCRdb outputs TRBD2, but without DNA this stays unchecked. CDR3 size: 16 residues. Germline assignment: CDR1 DFQATT and CDR2 SNEGSKA (reference sequence). The CDR3 spells CSARDRASGVSYEQYF.

The genes are TRBV7-3 and TRBJ2-2. There are 15 residues in the CDR3. The germline V gene has CDR1 SGHTA and CDR2 FQGTGA. The CDR3 reads CASSSTGPSGGELFF.

The V gene is TRBV28, the J gene TRBJ2-2; the TCRdb call, TRBD2, lacks DNA for checking. This CDR3 is 14 amino acids long. Germline V CDR1 and CDR2: MDHEN, SYDVKM. The CDR3 reads CASSTSAGGGELFF.

V and J are TRBV29-1 and TRBJ2-7; TCRdb proposes TRBD1, but this gene call is untestable without DNA. The CDR3 runs 12 residues. Germline V lookup: CDR1 SQVTM, CDR2 ANQGSEA. CDR3 region: CSVGDSEYEQYF.

V and J are TRBV7-9 and TRBJ1-1; checking the TCRdb D call of TRBD1 is not possible without DNA. Germline V gives CDR1 SEHNR, CDR2 FQNEAQ (reference sequence). This CDR3 region has 13 residues. CDR3 protein: CASSSVGGSEAFF.

The rearrangement uses TRBV10-3 and TRBJ2-5; the D call of TRBD1 rests on TCRdb alone, since no DNA is present to check it. Germline CDR1 and CDR2: ENHRY and SYGVKD. The CDR3 extends over 15 amino acids. The CDR3 reads CAISGPGQKKETQYF.

V is TRBV29-1 and J is TRBJ2-7. Germline CDR1 is SQVTM and CDR2 is ANQGSEA. This CDR3 comprises 12 residues. CDR3 sequence: CGVEPTPYEQYF.

V usage is TRBV5-6 and J usage is TRBJ2-1; with no DNA, the TCRdb D assignment of TRBD1 cannot be verified. CDR3 length equals 12 residues. The V gene's germline CDR1 is SGHDT and CDR2 YYEEEE. CDR3 amino acids: CASATGDNEQFF.

The V gene is TRBV4-1, the J gene TRBJ2-7. This CDR3 is 13 amino acids long. CDR1 MGHRA and CDR2 YSYEKL come from the germline V gene. The CDR3 sequence is CASSQATNYEQYF.

V is TRBV29-1 and J is TRBJ2-1; with no DNA, the TCRdb D assignment of TRBD2 cannot be verified. The CDR3 extends over 15 amino acids. Per germline, CDR1 SQVTM and CDR2 ANQGSEA. The CDR3 region is CSVEEVGTSPPEQFF.

This sequence joins TRBV12-3 or TRBV12-4 and TRBJ2-1; without DNA, the TCRdb call of TRBD1 cannot be checked. The CDR3 contains 12 residues. The CDR3 sequence is CASSTGDYEQFF.

The chain joins TRBV5-1 to TRBJ2-7; TCRdb indicates TRBD1, and absent DNA this call remains unverified. The CDR3 is made up of 15 amino acids. CDR1 SGHRS and CDR2 YFSETQ come from the germline V gene. CDR3 loop: CASSLRQGISYEQYF.

The V gene is TRBV12-5, the J gene TRBJ2-5; TCRdb's D call, TRBD1, is unchecked because there is no DNA. CDR3 length: 11 residues. Germline lookup yields CDR1 LGHNT and CDR2 FRNRAP. The CDR3 sequence: CASGPGETQYF.

J is TRBJ1-1 and V is TRBV6-6; TCRdb names TRBD1, which stays unverified in the absence of DNA. CDR3 length equals 16 residues. Germline V gene data show CDR1 as MNHNY and CDR2 as SVGAGI (reference sequence). This chain's CDR3 is CAGSYSGQVTLTEAFF.

The rearrangement joins TRBV7-9 to TRBJ2-7; TCRdb selects TRBD2, and the lack of DNA leaves this call unchecked. Germline CDR1 SEHNR, CDR2 FQNEAQ (reference sequence). The CDR3 spans 15 residues. The CDR3 is CASSLDLAVVYEQYF.

The J gene is TRBJ2-7, the V gene TRBV27; TCRdb's D call, TRBD1, is unchecked because there is no DNA. The CDR3 has 15 amino acids. Per the germline V gene, CDR1 is MNHEY and CDR2 is SMNVEV (reference sequence). The chain's CDR3 is CASSFRAGATYEQYF.

J is TRBJ1-2 and V is TRBV29-1. CDR1 is SQVTM and CDR2 is ANQGSEA in the germline V gene. This CDR3 is 13 amino acids long. CDR3 protein: CSGWAAANYGYTF.

This chain uses TRBV4-2 with TRBJ1-1; TCRdb reports TRBD1, a call that lacks DNA to check it against. The germline V gene has CDR1 LGHNA and CDR2 YNFKEQ. CDR3 length: 16 amino acids. The CDR3 here is CASSQDERGMNTEAFF.

The chain joins TRBV12-3 or TRBV12-4 to TRBJ2-1. This CDR3 is 15 amino acids long. The CDR3 spells CASSTYGGAYNEQFF.

The chain uses TRBV20-1 and TRBJ2-1; TCRdb indicates TRBD2, and absent DNA this call remains unverified. This CDR3 contains 14 residues. Germline V gene data show CDR1 as DFQATT and CDR2 as SNEGSKA (reference sequence). CDR3 region: CSARKSREYNEQFF.

The V gene is TRBV9, the J gene TRBJ2-7. CDR1 is SGDLS, CDR2 YYNGEE, per germline. This CDR3 contains 14 residues. The CDR3 reads CASSVGLGTYEQYF.

The chain recombines TRBV7-9 with TRBJ2-7; TCRdb reports TRBD1, a call that lacks DNA to check it against. This CDR3 has 14 residues. Germline CDR1 and CDR2: SEHNR and FQNEAQ (reference sequence). The CDR3 protein is CASSYRDRPYEQYF. Based on the CDR3 plus reference TRBV7-9 and TRBJ2-7, the full variable domain is DTGVSQNPRHKITKRGQNVTFRCDPISEHNRLYWYRQTLGQGPEFLTYFQNEAQLEKSRLLSDRFSAERPKGSFSTLEIQRTEQGDSAMYLCASSYRDRPYEQYFGPGTRLTVT.